This entry describes one TCR beta chain. The antigen is unknown. cDNA synthesis used the whole RNA isolate, giving expressed TCRB sequences. Average reads for naive, central memory and regulatory T cell samples were about 3.57 million. Sequenced by immunoSEQ multiplex PCR; TCRdb stores in-frame clones only, minus some. The top ten hold around 0.02% of the sample, which has under 900,000 clones, about 17% seen once. The data stem from a study of beta chain features in type 1 diabetes. The study, taken as a whole, reports: PCR might pick shorter templates more often, in the same way for patients and controls. Here, the possible influence of HLA type (on TCRB rearrangement) remained unresolved.

This CDR3 is 15 amino acids long. With 1 base removed from V and 0 bases from J, the gap between germline ends came to 7 bases. CDR1 is SGHRS, CDR2 YFSETQ, per germline. This receptor was taken from a young woman in good health. The chain employs TRBV5-1 and TRBJ1-4; no reliable D call. Sequenced sample: naive CD4+ T cells from blood. DNA of the CDR3: TGCGCCAGCAGCTTGCAGAGGGCAACTAATGAAAAACTGTTTTTT. Its translation is CASSLQRATNEKLFF.